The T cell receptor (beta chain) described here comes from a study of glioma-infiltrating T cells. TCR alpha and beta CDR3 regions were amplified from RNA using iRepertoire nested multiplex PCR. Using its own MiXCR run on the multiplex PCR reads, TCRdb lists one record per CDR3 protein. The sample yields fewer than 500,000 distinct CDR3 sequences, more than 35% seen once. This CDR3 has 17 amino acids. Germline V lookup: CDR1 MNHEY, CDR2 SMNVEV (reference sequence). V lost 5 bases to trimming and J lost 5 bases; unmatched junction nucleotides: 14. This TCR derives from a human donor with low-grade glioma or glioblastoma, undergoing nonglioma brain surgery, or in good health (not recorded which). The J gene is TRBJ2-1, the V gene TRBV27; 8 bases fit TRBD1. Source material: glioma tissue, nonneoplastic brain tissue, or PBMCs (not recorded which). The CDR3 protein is CASSLWGTGLSHNEQFF. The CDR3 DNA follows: TGTGCCAGCAGTCTCTGGGGGACAGGACTGTCCCACAATGAGCAGTTCTTC.